The T cell receptor (beta chain) under discussion was sequenced for a study of cytomegalovirus exposure and HLA in healthy donors. The study, taken as a whole, reports: Altogether, 160 or so TCR beta chains were recorded as cytomegalovirus-associated. Previous analysis showed most TCR beta V segments were productive about 87% or about 30% of the time.

PCR primers comprised 60 Vbeta and 13 Jbeta primers. In the authors' workflow: It was a later analysis that counted some 80 million unique TCR beta chains, of which some 10 million were shared. Profiled with immunoSEQ multiplex PCR; TCRdb holds only in-frame clones, not every one. V, J and clone size reflect that table, while D and trimming were determined from the DNA. The sample lists 120,000 or so clones, roughly 69% occurring once. This clone showed up just once. The antigen remains undetermined. CDR1 and CDR2 from the germline V gene are SGHRS and YFSETQ. The length of the CDR3 is 13 residues. V was pared by 5 bases and J by 4 bases, with 9 bases between.

The sample consisted of PBMCs. The J gene is TRBJ1-4, the V gene TRBV5-1; TRBD1 might be the D (5 bases). This receptor was taken from a woman aged 40 to 55 in good health and CMV-seropositive. CDR3 in DNA: TGCGCCAGCAGGGGGCAGGTTAATGAAAAACTGTTTTTT. It translates to CASRGQVNEKLFF.